The next 5 T cell receptor beta chains were all read from a single sample in a study of cytomegalovirus exposure and HLA in healthy donors. The PCR used 60 Vbeta and 13 Jbeta primers. Only in-frame clones appear in the TCRdb table, and some are missing; sequencing was by immunoSEQ multiplex PCR. The sample's table shows roughly 100,000 clones. The source material was PBMCs. The receptors here all came from a middle-aged man in good health and CMV-seronegative.

The V gene is TRBV2, the J gene TRBJ2-3; 10 nucleotides match TRBD2. There are 13 residues in the CDR3. V was pared by 5 bases and J by 9 bases, with 5 bases of the junction left unmatched. The V gene's germline CDR1 is SNHLY and CDR2 FYNNEI. This CDR3 reads CASSSGGAETQYF. The CDR3 nucleotides are TGTGCCAGCAGTAGCGGGGGGGCGGAGACGCAGTATTTT.

The chain recombines TRBV2 with TRBJ1-1; D unresolved. The V gene's germline CDR1 is SNHLY and CDR2 FYNNEI. The CDR3 has 15 residues. Deletions cut 7 bases from V and 1 base from J, with 16 bases between. The CDR3 DNA reads TGTGCCAGCACCTCAAGCCGGGGAGGGAACACTGAAGCTTTCTTT. Encoded protein: CASTSSRGGNTEAFF.

The chain carries TRBV6-5 and TRBJ2-7; maybe TRBD1 (5 bases). CDR3 length: 13 residues. Trimming removed 2 bases at V and 6 bases at J, with 11 bases between. Per germline, CDR1 MNHEY and CDR2 SVGAGI. The CDR3: CASSYALGLEQYF. CDR3 nucleotide sequence: TGTGCCAGCAGTTACGCCCTGGGGCTCGAGCAGTACTTC.

The gene calls are TRBV2 and TRBJ2-1, with D possibly matching TRBD2 (5 bases). Germline V lookup: CDR1 SNHLY, CDR2 FYNNEI. The V end lost 7 bases, the J end lost 2 bases, and 18 bases lay between the germline ends. CDR3 length: 16 amino acids. In nucleotides, the CDR3 is TGTGCCAGCAAGAAGGATGCGGGTTCCACCTACAATGAGCAGTTCTTC. Its translation: CASKKDAGSTYNEQFF.

This rearrangement joins TRBV7-6 to TRBJ2-2; D may be TRBD2 (6 bases). Germline-derived CDR1 and CDR2 are SGHVS and FNYEAQ. Trimming pared 10 bases from V and 4 bases from J, leaving 16 bases between. The CDR3 loop spans 14 amino acids. CDR3 in DNA: TGTGCCACCCGCTTCGGGGGAAGCACCGGGGAGCTGTTTTTT. It specifies CATRFGGSTGELFF.